A single sample is the source of the 26 T cell receptor beta chains below, sequenced in a study of CD8+ T cells in alopecia areata. RNA was isolated and reverse transcribed to cDNA, the sequencing template. Clones were read by immunoSEQ multiplex PCR, and TCRdb kept only the in-frame ones, dropping some. The sample yields around 70,000 clones, over 25% seen once. The treatment was: oral pan-JAK inhibitor, 5-10 mg twice daily. Sequenced material: CD8+ T cells sorted from blood, taken at week 4, from a patient treated with tofacitinib. The origin of the receptors is a human donor with alopecia areata.

This clone turned up a few times. This chain links TRBV19 with TRBJ2-1; D possibly corresponds to TRBD2 (7 bases). Germline-derived CDR1 and CDR2 are LNHDA and SQIVND (reference sequence). The CDR3 is 14 residues long. V shed 5 bases and J shed 2 bases, with 10 bases lying between them. DNA of the CDR3: TGTGCCAGTAGTTCCGGGGGGCCCTACAATGAGCAGTTCTTC. It translates to CASSSGGPYNEQFF. Drawing the rest from reference TRBV19 and TRBJ2-1, the complete variable domain is DGGITQSPKYLFRKEGQNVTLSCEQNLNHDAMYWYRQDPGQGLRLIYYSQIVNDFQKGDIAEGYSVSREKKESFPLTVTSAQKNPTAFYLCASSSGGPYNEQFFGPGTRLTVL.

This clone was counted between two and nine times. The V call is TRBV27, the J call TRBJ1-1; D may be TRBD1 (5 bases). The CDR3 spans 13 residues. Trimming took off 2 bases at V and 5 bases at J, with 9 bases between the two ends. The germline gives CDR1 MNHEY, CDR2 SMNVEV (reference sequence). Here the CDR3 reads CASSLAGRTEAFF. The CDR3 nucleotides read TGTGCCAGCAGTTTAGCGGGACGGACTGAAGCTTTCTTT.

The chain uses TRBV7-2 and TRBJ2-2; D ambiguous. V gave up 3 bases and J gave up 5 bases, with 10 bases separating them. The germline gives CDR1 SGHTA, CDR2 FQGNSA. The CDR3 loop spans 14 amino acids. CDR3 nucleotide sequence: TGTGCCAGCAGCTTCATTAGCTCGACCGGGGAGCTGTTTTTT. Protein product: CASSFISSTGELFF.

The table lists this clone with many counts. The chain is built from TRBV9 and TRBJ2-2; D uncertain. Trimming took 2 bases from V and 0 from J, leaving 8 bases between them. The CDR3 is 15 residues long. Germline CDR1 is SGDLS and CDR2 is YYNGEE. The DNA for the CDR3 is TGTGCCAGCAGCGTGGGCGTATCGAACACCGGGGAGCTGTTTTTT. Translation gives CASSVGVSNTGELFF.

The genes are TRBV7-6 and TRBJ1-2, with TRBD1 identical over 8 bases. From germline, CDR1 is SGHVS and CDR2 FNYEAQ. V shed 5 bases, J shed 8 bases, and the junction held 10 bases outside the gene matches. CDR3 length equals 14 residues. This CDR3 reads CASSPGGPARGYTF. In DNA form, the CDR3 reads TGTGCCAGCAGCCCAGGGGGCCCAGCGCGAGGCTACACCTTC.

This clone showed up just a few times. This chain uses TRBV6-1 with TRBJ2-2; D is uncertain. With 4 bases removed from V and 6 bases from J, the gap between germline ends came to 12 bases. Germline-derived CDR1 and CDR2 are MNHNS and SASEGT. This CDR3 is built from 14 residues. The CDR3 DNA sequence: TGTGCCAGCAGTGCTAGTAGCTCACCCGGGGAGCTGTTTTTT. Translation: CASSASSSPGELFF.

The sample holds a few counts of this clone. The chain has TRBV7-9 and TRBJ2-6; TRBD1 matches 7 bases. The germline gives CDR1 SEHNR, CDR2 FQNEAQ (reference sequence). CDR3 length equals 18 residues. With V trimmed by 4 bases and J by 2 bases, 11 bases remained unmatched. The CDR3 sequence is CASSSTRKGAPGANVLTF. The CDR3 nucleotides are TGTGCCAGCAGCTCCACCCGCAAGGGGGCCCCTGGGGCCAACGTCCTGACTTTC.

This CDR3 is CASSVGHRGSEGYTF. CDR3 nucleotides: TGTGCCAGCAGCGTAGGGCACAGGGGATCGGAGGGCTACACCTTC. V gene TRBV9 combines with J gene TRBJ1-2; 7 bases agree with TRBD1. The CDR3 totals 15 residues. The germline V gene encodes CDR1 SGDLS and CDR2 YYNGEE. V lost 0 bases and J lost 8; bases outside the gene matches: 10.

Points on this clone: At the DNA level, this CDR3 is encoded by other sequences in the same sample as well. The chain links TRBV29-1 to TRBJ2-7; D gene ambiguous. The CDR3 sequence is 13 residues long. Trimming took off 0 bases at V and 1 base at J, with 7 bases between the two ends. CDR1 SQVTM and CDR2 ANQGSEA come from the germline V gene. CDR3 nucleotides: TGCAGCGTTGAAGAAGGAGAGTCCTACGAGCAGTACTTC. It yields the protein CSVEEGESYEQYF.

This chain connects TRBV27 to TRBJ2-3, with D perhaps matching TRBD2 (5 bases). The germline CDR1 and CDR2 sequences are MNHEY and SMNVEV (reference sequence). This CDR3 contains 16 residues. Trimming stripped 6 bases from V and 2 bases from J, with 18 bases between. CDR3 sequence: CASSEGPGKVTDTQYF. The DNA of the CDR3 is TGTGCCAGCAGCGAGGGTCCGGGGAAGGTCACAGATACGCAGTATTTT.

This sequence joins TRBV5-6 and TRBJ1-2; D remains unclear. The ends were cut back, 4 bases at V and 8 bases at J, with 18 bases in the middle. The CDR3 extends over 14 amino acids. The germline V gene has CDR1 SGHDT and CDR2 YYEEEE. DNA of the CDR3: TGTGCCAGCAGCGTCCGGGGTAGTAGCGAGGGCTACACCTTC. Residues: CASSVRGSSEGYTF.

This clone was detected only a few times. The chain is built from TRBV29-1 and TRBJ1-2; a weak D match, TRBD1 (6 bases). The CDR3 contains 11 residues. The germline V gene encodes CDR1 SQVTM and CDR2 ANQGSEA. The ends were cut back, 3 bases at V and 12 bases at J, with 14 bases in the middle. CDR3 region: CSVDSQGLDTF. CDR3 coding DNA: TGCAGCGTTGATTCGCAGGGGCTGGACACCTTC.

There are a few counts of this clone. This chain joins TRBV7-9 and TRBJ2-2, with 9 bases lining up with TRBD2. V shed 3 bases and J 6 bases; nucleotides not matched to a gene: 8. The CDR3 covers 16 residues. Germline loops: CDR1 SEHNR, CDR2 FQNEAQ (reference sequence). In nucleotides, the CDR3 is TGTGCCAGCAGCTTTCCGGCGGGAGGGCCGTCCGGGGAGCTGTTTTTT. Protein: CASSFPAGGPSGELFF. Full variable domain (rest looked up from reference TRBV7-9 and TRBJ2-2): DTGVSQNPRHKITKRGQNVTFRCDPISEHNRLYWYRQTLGQGPEFLTYFQNEAQLEKSRLLSDRFSAERPKGSFSTLEIQRTEQGDSAMYLCASSFPAGGPSGELFFGEGSRLTVL.

This chain joins TRBV5-1 and TRBJ2-2; D remains unclear. Germline V lookup: CDR1 SGHRS, CDR2 YFSETQ. V gave up 4 bases and J gave up 4 bases, with 5 bases separating them. The CDR3 runs 12 residues. The CDR3 nucleotides are TGCGCCAGCAGCCAATTCACCGGGGAGCTGTTTTTT. This encodes CASSQFTGELFF.

This clone has a handful of counts. This chain links TRBV9 with TRBJ2-3; 10 positions agree with TRBD2. Germline trimming cut 4 bases from V and 2 bases from J; bases unmatched to any gene: 7. Germline loops: CDR1 SGDLS, CDR2 YYNGEE. The CDR3 has 16 residues. The CDR3 DNA is TGTGCCAGCAGCATTAGCGGGAGGCCAACCACAGATACGCAGTATTTT. Translation: CASSISGRPTTDTQYF.

The V call is TRBV29-1, the J call TRBJ2-1, with D tentatively TRBD1 (6 bases). This CDR3 spans 14 amino acids. Germline V gene sequence: CDR1 SQVTM, CDR2 ANQGSEA. The V and J ends lost 1 base and 2 bases respectively, with 9 bases between them. The CDR3 DNA sequence: TGCAGCGTTGAAGCAACAGGGACCTACAATGAGCAGTTCTTC. Encoded protein: CSVEATGTYNEQFF.

This chain connects TRBV29-1 to TRBJ1-2; D perhaps matches TRBD1 (5 bases). The CDR3 extends over 11 amino acids. The germline gives CDR1 SQVTM, CDR2 ANQGSEA. Deletions cut 4 bases from V and 12 bases from J, with 15 bases between. Here the CDR3 reads CSVGGEGSDTF. The CDR3, as DNA: TGCAGCGTTGGGGGGGAAGGGAGCGACACCTTC.

This sequence joins TRBV9 and TRBJ2-3; D remains ambiguous. The germline V and J ends were trimmed by 0 bases and 6 bases, with 11 bases remaining between them. CDR1 SGDLS and CDR2 YYNGEE come from the germline V gene. The CDR3 contains 14 residues. CDR3 in amino acids: CASSVGTALDTQYF. The CDR3 bases are TGTGCCAGCAGCGTAGGAACAGCGCTGGATACGCAGTATTTT. The full variable domain, with the rest looked up from reference TRBV9 and TRBJ2-3, is DSGVTQTPKHLITATGQRVTLRCSPRSGDLSVYWYQQSLDQGLQFLIQYYNGEERAKGNILERFSAQQFPDLHSELNLSSLELGDSALYFCASSVGTALDTQYFGPGTRLTVL.

This clone appeared a few times. This chain joins TRBV4-1 and TRBJ2-5; D remains unclear. The CDR3 is 11 amino acids. Germline V gives CDR1 MGHRA, CDR2 YSYEKL. Trimming shortened V by 1 base and J by 7 bases, and 4 bases separated the two germline ends. The CDR3 reads CASSQVGTQYF. The CDR3 coding sequence is TGCGCCAGCAGCCAAGTTGGGACCCAGTACTTC.

The gene calls are TRBV7-9 and TRBJ2-7; TRBD2 might be the D (5 bases). CDR1 and CDR2 (germline): SEHNR, FQNEAQ (reference sequence). Trimming stripped 3 bases from V and 0 bases from J, with 15 bases between. The CDR3 has 16 residues. The CDR3 bases are TGTGCCAGCAGCTTGGGGTCGGGAATCCCCTCCTACGAGCAGTACTTC. It is translated as CASSLGSGIPSYEQYF. The full variable domain, with the rest looked up from reference TRBV7-9 and TRBJ2-7, is DTGVSQNPRHKITKRGQNVTFRCDPISEHNRLYWYRQTLGQGPEFLTYFQNEAQLEKSRLLSDRFSAERPKGSFSTLEIQRTEQGDSAMYLCASSLGSGIPSYEQYFGPGTRLTVT.

CDR3 coding DNA: TGCAGCGCCGGGTGGGGCAGAACCTACAATGAGCAGTTCTTC. Amino acid sequence: CSAGWGRTYNEQFF. The rearrangement links TRBV29-1 to TRBJ2-1; weak D call: TRBD1 (5 bases). The CDR3 extends over 14 amino acids. Germline CDR1 and CDR2: SQVTM and ANQGSEA. The germline V and J ends were trimmed by 7 bases and 2 bases, with 15 bases remaining between them.

The genes are TRBV6-5 and TRBJ2-1; D is unclear. This CDR3 has 14 amino acids. Trimming pared 4 bases from V and 5 bases from J, leaving 12 bases between. Germline V gene data show CDR1 as MNHEY and CDR2 as SVGAGI. The chain's CDR3 is CASSSIALHNEQFF. The CDR3 DNA reads TGTGCCAGCAGTTCAATCGCACTCCACAATGAGCAGTTCTTC.

V and J are TRBV4-1 and TRBJ2-7; TRBD1 matches 9 bases. CDR1 is MGHRA, CDR2 YSYEKL, per germline. The CDR3 sequence is 14 residues long. The ends lost 5 bases at V and 4 bases at J; junction bases unmatched: 6. For the CDR3, the DNA is TGCGCCAGCAGCTTCTCCGGGACAGGGTACGAGCAGTACTTC. Amino acid sequence: CASSFSGTGYEQYF.

Only a few counts were recorded for this clone. This chain joins TRBV12-5 and TRBJ2-3; a weak D match, TRBD1 (5 bases). The germline V gene has CDR1 LGHNT and CDR2 FRNRAP. CDR3 length: 16 residues. Trimming took off 10 bases at V and 5 bases at J, with 25 bases between the two ends. CDR3: CANGLFPTNTGDTQYF. The DNA for the CDR3 is TGTGCTAATGGGCTCTTCCCCACCAACACAGGAGATACGCAGTATTTT.

This clone was seen a single time. DNA of the CDR3: TGTGCCAGCAGTCCCCGGGGGGGCTACGAGCAGTACTTC. Encoded protein: CASSPRGGYEQYF. This rearrangement joins TRBV27 to TRBJ2-7; 8 nucleotides align to TRBD2. The V segment lost 5 bases and the J segment 3 bases; nucleotides outside the gene matches: 3. The CDR3 is 13 amino acids. Germline V lookup: CDR1 MNHEY, CDR2 SMNVEV (reference sequence).

The chain combines TRBV6-5 with TRBJ1-1; 8 bases fit TRBD1. Germline V CDR1 and CDR2: MNHEY, SVGAGI. With 5 bases clipped from V and 6 bases from J, the junction kept 2 bases outside the gene matches. The CDR3 contains 12 residues. The CDR3: CASSPDRAEAFF. The CDR3 region has the DNA TGTGCCAGCAGTCCGGACAGGGCTGAAGCTTTCTTT.